This T cell receptor (beta chain) was recovered during a study of beta chain features in type 1 diabetes. General study results and limits: Patients with Type 1 diabetes showed moderately but significantly shorter TCRB CDR3s in all four CD4+ subsets.

Via CD45RO/CCR7/CD25/CD127/CD95/CD27, cells of the CD4+ naive, central memory, regulatory and stem cell-like memory subsets were sorted. CDR1 and CDR2 (germline): SGHVS, FQNEAQ. The V end lost 1 base, the J end lost 4 bases, and 14 bases lay between the germline ends. This CDR3 spans 15 amino acids. This clone showed up just a few times. What it binds is not known. Every bit of the isolated RNA underwent reverse transcription, so sequencing read expressed TCRB transcripts. Here immunoSEQ multiplex PCR was the method, and the copy in TCRdb shows in-frame clones only, minus some. Seen here are 970,000 or so clones, 15% to 20% observed once, and the top ten hold around 0.02%.

The rearrangement links TRBV7-8 to TRBJ2-7; no clear D. The source material was naive CD4+ T cells from blood. This receptor was obtained from a woman between 18 and 29 years old in good health. The CDR3 DNA reads TGTGCCAGCAGCTTAGATTTGGACCCAGCATACGAGCAGTACTTC. Amino acid sequence: CASSLDLDPAYEQYF.